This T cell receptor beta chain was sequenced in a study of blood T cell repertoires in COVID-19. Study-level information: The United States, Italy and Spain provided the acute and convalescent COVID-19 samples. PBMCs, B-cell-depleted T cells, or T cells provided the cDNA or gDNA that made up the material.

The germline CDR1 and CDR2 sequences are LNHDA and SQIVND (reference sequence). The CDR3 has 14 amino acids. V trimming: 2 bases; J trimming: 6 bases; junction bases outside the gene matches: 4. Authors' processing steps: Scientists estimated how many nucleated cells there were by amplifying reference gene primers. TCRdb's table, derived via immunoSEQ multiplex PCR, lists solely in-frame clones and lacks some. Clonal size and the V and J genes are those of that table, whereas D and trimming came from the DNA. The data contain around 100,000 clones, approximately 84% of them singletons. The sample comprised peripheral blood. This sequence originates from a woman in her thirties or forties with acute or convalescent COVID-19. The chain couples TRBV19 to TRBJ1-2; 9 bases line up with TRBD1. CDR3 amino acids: CASSIWTGENGYTF. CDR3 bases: TGTGCCAGTAGTATATGGACAGGGGAGAATGGCTACACCTTC.